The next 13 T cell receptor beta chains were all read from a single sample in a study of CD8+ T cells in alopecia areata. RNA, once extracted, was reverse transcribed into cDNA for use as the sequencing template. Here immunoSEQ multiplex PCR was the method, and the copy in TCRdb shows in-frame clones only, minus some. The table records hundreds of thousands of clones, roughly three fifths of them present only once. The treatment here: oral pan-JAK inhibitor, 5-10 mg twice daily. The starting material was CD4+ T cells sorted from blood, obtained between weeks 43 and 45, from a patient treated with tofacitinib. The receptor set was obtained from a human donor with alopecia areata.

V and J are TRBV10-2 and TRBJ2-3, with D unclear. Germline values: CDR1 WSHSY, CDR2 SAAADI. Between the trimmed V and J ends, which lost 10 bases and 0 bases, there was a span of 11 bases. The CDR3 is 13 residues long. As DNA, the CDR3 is TGCGCCACCTCCGGAATAAGCACAGATACGCAGTATTTT. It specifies CATSGISTDTQYF.

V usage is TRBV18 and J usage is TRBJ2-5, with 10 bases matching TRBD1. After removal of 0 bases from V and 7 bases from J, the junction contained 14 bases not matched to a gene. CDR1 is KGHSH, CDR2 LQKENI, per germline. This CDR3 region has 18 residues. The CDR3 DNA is TGTGCCAGCTCACCACCCGGTGGGGGACAGGGGCCCCCAAGGACCCAGTACTTC. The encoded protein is CASSPPGGGQGPPRTQYF.

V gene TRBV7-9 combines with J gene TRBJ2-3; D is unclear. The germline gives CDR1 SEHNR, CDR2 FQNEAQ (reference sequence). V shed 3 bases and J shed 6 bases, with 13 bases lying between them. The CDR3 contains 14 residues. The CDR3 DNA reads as TGTGCCAGCAGCTTGGACGGACGGACGGATACGCAGTATTTT. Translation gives CASSLDGRTDTQYF.

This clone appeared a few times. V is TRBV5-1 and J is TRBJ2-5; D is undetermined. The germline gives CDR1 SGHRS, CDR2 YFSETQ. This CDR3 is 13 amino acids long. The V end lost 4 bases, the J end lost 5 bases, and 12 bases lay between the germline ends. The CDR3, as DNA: TGCGCCAGCAGCGACCGACTGGGGGAGACCCAGTACTTC. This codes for CASSDRLGETQYF.

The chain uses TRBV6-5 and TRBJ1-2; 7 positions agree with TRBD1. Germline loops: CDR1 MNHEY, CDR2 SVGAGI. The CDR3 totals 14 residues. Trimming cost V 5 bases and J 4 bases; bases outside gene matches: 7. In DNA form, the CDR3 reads TGTGCCAGCAGTCCCTACAGGGGAAGCTATGGCTACACCTTC. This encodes CASSPYRGSYGYTF.

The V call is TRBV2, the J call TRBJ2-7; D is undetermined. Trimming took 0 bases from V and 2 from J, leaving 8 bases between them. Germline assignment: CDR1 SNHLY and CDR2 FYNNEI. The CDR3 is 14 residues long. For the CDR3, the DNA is TGTGCCAGCAGTGAAGCGCCCAGTACCTACGAGCAGTACTTC. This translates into CASSEAPSTYEQYF.

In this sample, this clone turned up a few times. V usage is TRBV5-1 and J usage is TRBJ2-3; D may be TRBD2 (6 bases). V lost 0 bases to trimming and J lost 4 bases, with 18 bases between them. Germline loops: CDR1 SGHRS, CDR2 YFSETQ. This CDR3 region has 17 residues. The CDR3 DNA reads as TGCGCCAGCAGCTTGGCCGGGCGGGGCAATCTAGCAGATACGCAGTATTTT. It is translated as CASSLAGRGNLADTQYF.

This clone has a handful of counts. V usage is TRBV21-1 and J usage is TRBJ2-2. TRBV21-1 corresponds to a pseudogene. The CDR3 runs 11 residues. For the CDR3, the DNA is TGTGCCAGCAGCAAAGCCGGGGAGCTGTTTTTT. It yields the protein CASSKAGELFF.

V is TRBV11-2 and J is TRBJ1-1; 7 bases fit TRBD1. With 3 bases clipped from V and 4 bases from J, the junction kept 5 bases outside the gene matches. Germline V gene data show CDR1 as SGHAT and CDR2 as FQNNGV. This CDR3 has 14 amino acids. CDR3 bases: TGTGCCAGCAGCTTCCCGACAGGGAGCACTGAAGCTTTCTTT. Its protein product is CASSFPTGSTEAFF. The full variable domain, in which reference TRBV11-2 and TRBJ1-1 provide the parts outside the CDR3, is EAGVAQSPRYKIIEKRQSVAFWCNPISGHATLYWYQQILGQGPKLLIQFQNNGVVDDSQLPKDRFSAERLKGVDSTLKIQPAKLEDSAVYLCASSFPTGSTEAFFGQGTRLTVV.

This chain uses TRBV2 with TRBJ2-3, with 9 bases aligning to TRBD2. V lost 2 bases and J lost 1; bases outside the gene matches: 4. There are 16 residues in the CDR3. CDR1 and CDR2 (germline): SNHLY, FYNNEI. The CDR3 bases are TGTGCCAGCAGTGAAATCGCTAGCGGGGGCACAGATACGCAGTATTTT. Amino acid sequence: CASSEIASGGTDTQYF.

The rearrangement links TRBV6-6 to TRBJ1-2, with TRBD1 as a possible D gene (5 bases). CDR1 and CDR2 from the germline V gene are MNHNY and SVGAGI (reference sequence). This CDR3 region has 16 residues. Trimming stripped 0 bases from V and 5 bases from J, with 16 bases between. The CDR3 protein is CASSYSPQGAPYGYTF. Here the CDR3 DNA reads TGTGCCAGCAGTTACTCGCCCCAAGGGGCCCCTTATGGCTACACCTTC.

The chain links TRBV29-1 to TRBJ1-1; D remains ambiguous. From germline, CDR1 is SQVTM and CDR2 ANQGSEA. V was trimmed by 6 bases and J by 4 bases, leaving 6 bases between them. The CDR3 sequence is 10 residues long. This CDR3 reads CSVHSTEAFF. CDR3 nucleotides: TGCAGCGTCCACTCCACTGAAGCTTTCTTT.

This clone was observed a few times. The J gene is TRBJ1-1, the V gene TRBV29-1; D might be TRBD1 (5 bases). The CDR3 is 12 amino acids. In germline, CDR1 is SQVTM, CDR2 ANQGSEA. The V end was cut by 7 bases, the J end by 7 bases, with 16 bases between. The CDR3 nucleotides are TGCAGCGGCAGGGTCGTCCAGGGTGAAGCTTTCTTT. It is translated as CSGRVVQGEAFF.